This T cell receptor beta chain stems from a study of identical twins. Study results and limitations: Clonotypes of the beta chain that were abundant in cord blood carried fewer insertions (memory repertoires showed none).

Each CDR3 protein is one row after TCRdb ran MiXCR on the 5' RACE reads. Here the sample spans 250,000 or so distinct CDR3 sequences, 5.5% to 7% being singletons. Remarks on this clonotype: Antigen specificity is unknown.

Healthy Caucasians were all of the donors. The germline V and J ends were trimmed by 7 bases and 4 bases, with 14 bases remaining between them. The CDR3 is 14 residues long. Germline assignment: CDR1 MDHEN and CDR2 SYDVKM. These same records also appear under a second study, on yellow fever vaccine responses in identical twins.

This clonotype was sampled from a woman under 30 in good health. This chain joins TRBV28 and TRBJ2-1; possibly TRBD2 for D (5 bases). Specimen: memory (CD45RO+) T cells sorted from blood. The CDR3 DNA reads TGTGCCAGCATCGGCGACTACCTATACAATGAGCAGTTCTTC. It is translated as CASIGDYLYNEQFF.